This entry lists 5 T cell receptor beta chains sequenced from one sample in a study of blood T cell repertoires in COVID-19. Assay: immunoSEQ multiplex PCR; the TCRdb copy retains only in-frame clones and omits some. The sample lists 60,000 to 90,000 clones, approximately 92% occurring once. Sequenced: peripheral blood. Receptors were obtained from a woman aged 80 or over with acute or convalescent COVID-19.

The CDR3 DNA sequence: TGTGCCAGCAGCTTAGGACTTTCTAGCGGCAGCTCCTACGAGCAGTACTTC. As protein: CASSLGLSSGSSYEQYF. The rearrangement joins TRBV7-2 to TRBJ2-7, with 7 bases identical to TRBD2. This CDR3 comprises 17 residues. After removal of 1 base from V and 0 bases from J, the junction contained 9 bases not matched to a gene. The germline V gene encodes CDR1 SGHTA and CDR2 FQGNSA. Combining the CDR3 with reference TRBV7-2 and TRBJ2-7 gives the whole variable domain GAGVSQSPSNKVTEKGKDVELRCDPISGHTALYWYRQSLGQGLEFLIYFQGNSAPDKSGLPSDRFSAERTGGSVSTLTIQRTQQEDSAVYLCASSLGLSSGSSYEQYFGPGTRLTVT.

This chain connects TRBV19 to TRBJ1-2; D perhaps matches TRBD1 (5 bases). Germline V lookup: CDR1 LNHDA, CDR2 SQIVND (reference sequence). The CDR3 sequence is 13 residues long. Trimming took 7 bases from V and 4 from J, leaving 13 bases between them. The CDR3 DNA sequence: TGTGCCAGTACTCAGGGTAACCCCTATGGCTACACCTTC. It yields the protein CASTQGNPYGYTF. The full variable domain, with the rest looked up from reference TRBV19 and TRBJ1-2, is DGGITQSPKYLFRKEGQNVTLSCEQNLNHDAMYWYRQDPGQGLRLIYYSQIVNDFQKGDIAEGYSVSREKKESFPLTVTSAQKNPTAFYLCASTQGNPYGYTFGSGTRLTVV.

The chain combines TRBV18 with TRBJ2-2; D is possibly TRBD1 (6 bases). V lost 5 bases, J lost 10 bases, and 23 bases lay in between. Germline-derived CDR1 and CDR2 are KGHSH and LQKENI. The CDR3 has 16 residues. CDR3 sequence: CASSTRPTGWAEELFF. The CDR3 coding sequence is TGTGCCAGCTCAACCCGACCGACAGGTTGGGCCGAGGAGCTGTTTTTT.

To note about this clone: A read error may produce the germline difference seen at one junction end. This chain uses TRBV12-3 or TRBV12-4 with TRBJ1-2; possibly TRBD1 for D (5 bases). The CDR3 runs to 12 residues. The CDR3 bases are TGTGCCAGCAGCTATCTGCCCGGGAGAGGGGTTTTC. Amino acids: CASSYLPGRGVF.

Here the CDR3 DNA reads TGTGCCAGCAGTCGGGCCGGGGCGGGAGTGTCAGATACGCAGTATTTT. Protein sequence: CASSRAGAGVSDTQYF. The chain joins TRBV28 to TRBJ2-3; 7 positions match TRBD2. The CDR3 runs to 16 residues. Looked up from germline, CDR1 is MDHEN and CDR2 is SYDVKM. Trimming at V came to 5 bases and at J to 4 bases, leaving 12 bases not matched to a gene.